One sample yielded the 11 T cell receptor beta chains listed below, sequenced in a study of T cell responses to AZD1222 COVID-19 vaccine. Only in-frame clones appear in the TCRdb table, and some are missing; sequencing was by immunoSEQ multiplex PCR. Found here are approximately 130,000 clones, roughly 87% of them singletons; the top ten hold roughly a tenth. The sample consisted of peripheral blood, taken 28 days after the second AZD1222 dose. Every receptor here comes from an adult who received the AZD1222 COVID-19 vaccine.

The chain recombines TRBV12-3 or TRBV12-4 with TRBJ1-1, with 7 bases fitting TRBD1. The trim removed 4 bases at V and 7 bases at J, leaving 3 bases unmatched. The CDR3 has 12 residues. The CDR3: CASSSQGYEAFF. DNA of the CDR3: TGTGCCAGCAGTTCACAGGGGTATGAAGCTTTCTTT.

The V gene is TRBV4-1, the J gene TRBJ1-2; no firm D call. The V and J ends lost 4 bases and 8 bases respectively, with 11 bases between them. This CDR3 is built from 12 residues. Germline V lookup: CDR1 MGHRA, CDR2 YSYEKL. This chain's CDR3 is CASSLLTLGYTF. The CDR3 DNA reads TGCGCCAGCAGCCTACTTACCTTGGGCTACACCTTC.

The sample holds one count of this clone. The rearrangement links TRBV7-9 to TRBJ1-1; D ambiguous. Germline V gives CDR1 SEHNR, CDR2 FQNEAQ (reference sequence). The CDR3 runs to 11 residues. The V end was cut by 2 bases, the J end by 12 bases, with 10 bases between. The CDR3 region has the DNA TGTGCCAGCAGCTTATCGGGGAAATCTTTCTTT. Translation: CASSLSGKSFF.

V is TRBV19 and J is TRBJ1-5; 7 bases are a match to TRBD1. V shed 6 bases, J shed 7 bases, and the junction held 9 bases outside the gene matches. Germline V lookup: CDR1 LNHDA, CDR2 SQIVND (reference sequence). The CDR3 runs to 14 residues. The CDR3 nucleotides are TGTGCCAGTAGCTCGGGACAGTCGGGACAGCCCCAGCATTTT. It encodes CASSSGQSGQPQHF.

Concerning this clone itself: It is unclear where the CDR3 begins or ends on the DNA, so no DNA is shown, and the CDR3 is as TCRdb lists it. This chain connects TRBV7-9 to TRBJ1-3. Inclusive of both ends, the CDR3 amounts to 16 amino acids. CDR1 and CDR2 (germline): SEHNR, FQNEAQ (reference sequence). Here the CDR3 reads CASSSSGGYSGNTIYF.

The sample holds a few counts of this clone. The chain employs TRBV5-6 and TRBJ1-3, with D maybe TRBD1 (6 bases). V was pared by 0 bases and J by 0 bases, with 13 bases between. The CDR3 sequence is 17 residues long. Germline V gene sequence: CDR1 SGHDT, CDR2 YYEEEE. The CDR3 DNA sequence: TGTGCCAGCAGCTTGGCGGACAGATCTTTCTCTGGAAACACCATATATTTT. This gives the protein CASSLADRSFSGNTIYF.

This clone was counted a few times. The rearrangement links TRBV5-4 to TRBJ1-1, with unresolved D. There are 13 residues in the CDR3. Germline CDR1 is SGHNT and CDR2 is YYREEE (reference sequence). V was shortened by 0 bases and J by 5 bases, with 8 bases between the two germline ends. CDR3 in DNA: TGTGCCAGCAGCTTGGAGTCATATACTGAAGCTTTCTTT. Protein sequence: CASSLESYTEAFF. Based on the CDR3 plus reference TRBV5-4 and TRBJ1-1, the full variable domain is ETGVTQSPTHLIKTRGQQVTLRCSSQSGHNTVSWYQQALGQGPQFIFQYYREEENGRGNFPPRFSGLQFPNYSSELNVNALELDDSALYLCASSLESYTEAFFGQGTRLTVV.

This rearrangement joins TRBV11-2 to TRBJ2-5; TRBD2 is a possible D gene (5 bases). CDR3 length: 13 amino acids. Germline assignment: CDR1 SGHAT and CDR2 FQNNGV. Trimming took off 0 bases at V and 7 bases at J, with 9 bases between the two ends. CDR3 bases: TGTGCCAGCAGCTTAGACTTGGGAGCGACCCAGTACTTC. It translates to CASSLDLGATQYF.

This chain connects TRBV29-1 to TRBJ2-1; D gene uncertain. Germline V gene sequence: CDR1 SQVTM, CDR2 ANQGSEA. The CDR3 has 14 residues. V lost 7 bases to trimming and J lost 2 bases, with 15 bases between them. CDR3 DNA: TGCAGCGCCTCCATATTCAGCACCTACAATGAGCAGTTCTTC. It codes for CSASIFSTYNEQFF.

The CDR3 DNA is TGCGCCAGCAGCCGCGGGACAGGGGGCCAAGAAGCTTTCTTT. Translated, it gives CASSRGTGGQEAFF. The chain combines TRBV4-1 with TRBJ1-1; 12 nucleotides align to TRBD1. CDR1 and CDR2 (germline): MGHRA, YSYEKL. With 4 bases clipped from V and 8 bases from J, the junction kept 5 bases outside the gene matches. This CDR3 is 14 amino acids long.

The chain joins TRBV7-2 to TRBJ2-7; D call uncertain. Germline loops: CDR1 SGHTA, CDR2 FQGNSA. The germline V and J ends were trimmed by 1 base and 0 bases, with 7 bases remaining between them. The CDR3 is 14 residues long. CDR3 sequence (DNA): TGTGCCAGCAGCTTAGGGCAGAGCTCCTACGAGCAGTACTTC. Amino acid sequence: CASSLGQSSYEQYF. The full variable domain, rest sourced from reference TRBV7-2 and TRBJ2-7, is GAGVSQSPSNKVTEKGKDVELRCDPISGHTALYWYRQSLGQGLEFLIYFQGNSAPDKSGLPSDRFSAERTGGSVSTLTIQRTQQEDSAVYLCASSLGQSSYEQYFGPGTRLTVT.